This T cell receptor beta chain is from a study of OX40 agonist ivuxolimab in advanced cancers. Notes on the research overall: Ivuxolimab was an agonistic, fully human IgG2 monoclonal antibody directed against OX40 (CD134), a costimulatory receptor. Intravenous ivuxolimab was administered to patients every 2 weeks at six dose levels: 0.01, 0.1, 0.3, 1.5, 3 and 10 mg/kg. Of the approximately 54 patients in dose escalation, some 20 had hepatocellular carcinoma, about 15 had melanoma, 9 had renal cell carcinoma and 9 had head and neck cancer. In the dose-escalation cohort, 70% to 90% of patients were male, and the mean age was approximately 60 years with a range of roughly 20 to 80. Patients were allowed to have had prior anti-PD-1, anti-PD-L1 or anti-CTLA-4 therapy, and roughly two fifths of the dose-escalation patients had been treated with checkpoint inhibitors. Three dose-escalation patients achieved partial responses, one with hepatocellular carcinoma and two with cutaneous melanoma. The point of sequencing TCRbeta in the periphery was to test whether ivuxolimab changed TCR sequence diversity and drove clonal T-cell expansion. The paper reports the monotherapy dose-escalation portion (N of about 50 patients) of the phase I ivuxolimab trial.

To sequence the TCRbeta CDR3 region, genomic DNA was isolated from the sorted cells. The immunoSEQ Assay was used to sequence the TCRbeta CDR3 regions. Here the immuneACCESS table is served through TCRdb, limited to in-frame sequences with V and J called. Missing clones are a known gap in these copies; in checked studies unresolved V genes cover under half, and the rest lacks a known reason. Present in this sample are 70,000 or so clones, around 88% of which were seen just once. 2% to 2.5% of the sample is held by the ten biggest clonotypes. Study-wide conclusions, independent of this receptor: Low levels of normalized T-cell clonal expansion were also shown by some nonresponding patients. After ivuxolimab, CD8+ T cells had more expanded clones than CD4+ T cells on average. At doses of 0.1 to 3.0 mg/kg, clonal expansion of both CD4+ and CD8+ T cells in blood was seen between baseline and week 6. The antigen specificity of the clonally expanded peripheral T cells was not determined. In the 0.1-3.0 mg/kg groups, partial responders were among the patients with the lowest normalized peripheral clonal expansion, particularly in CD8+ T cells.

Including cysteine and phenylalanine, the CDR3 has 12 amino acids. This entry keeps only the CDR3 DNA: 36 bases, framed from base 1. Via the germline V gene, CDR1 is SGHTS and CDR2 YDEGEE. V loses 7 bases, J loses 0 bases, and the germline ends lie 5 bases apart. Comment on this clone: What this receptor recognizes is not known. Per-base qualities were not stored, and no clone one base away is much larger.

The trial excluded patients who had a history of autoimmune disease or were on systemic immunosuppression. Peripheral blood for TCR sequencing was collected from all dose cohorts at baseline, on cycle 4 day 1, and on cycle 7 day 1. Samples came from an open-label, multicenter, first-in-human phase I dose-escalation trial of ivuxolimab. Adults with locally advanced or metastatic melanoma, renal cell, hepatocellular, or head and neck squamous cell carcinoma were enrolled in the trial. CD4+ and CD8+ T cells were sorted separately from peripheral blood before TCR sequencing. The sequence joins TRBV5-8 to TRBJ1-5, with no confident D gene call. This sequence was found in an adult with an advanced solid tumor such as melanoma, head and neck, liver or kidney cancer. The sequencing here drew on CD4+ or CD8+ T cells sorted from blood, taken in a trial of the OX40 agonist ivuxolimab. CDR3 sequence: CASQVSNQPQHF. The DNA sequence reads TGTGCCAGCCAGGTTAGCAATCAGCCCCAGCATTTT.